This entry is about one T cell receptor beta chain. The antigen remains unidentified. This entry comes from a study of cytomegalovirus exposure and HLA in healthy donors. General study results and limits: Most observed TCR sequences were rare, whereas some public TCRs were detected in many donors.

V lost 5 bases, J lost 0 bases, and 14 bases lay in between. This CDR3 has 17 residues. Germline V gene lookup returns CDR1 SGHAT and CDR2 FQNNGV. Only in-frame clones appear in the TCRdb table, and some are missing; sequencing was by immunoSEQ multiplex PCR. Of around 94,000 clones in the sample, about 95% were seen once. The specimen was PBMCs. The receptor was derived from a woman in her late teens or twenties in good health and CMV-seronegative. The chain joins TRBV11-2 to TRBJ1-6; possible D gene TRBD1, 5 bases. CDR3: CASSLTVLSSYNSPLHF. CDR3 sequence (DNA): TGTGCCAGCAGCCTGACAGTTTTGAGCTCCTATAATTCACCCCTCCACTTT.